These 30 T cell receptor beta chains share one sample of origin, sequenced in a study of blood T cell repertoires in COVID-19. Assay used: immunoSEQ multiplex PCR; TCRdb lists only in-frame clones, some missing. The table records approximately 240,000 clones, around 80% of them present only once. The sequenced sample consisted of peripheral blood. These receptors were taken from a woman aged 40 to 50 who had recovered from COVID-19.

This chain joins TRBV3-1 (or the pseudogene TRBV3-2) and TRBJ1-6; 9 bases agree with TRBD1. The germline gives CDR1 LGHDT, CDR2 YNNKEL (reference sequence). The CDR3 extends over 14 amino acids. V trimming: 6 bases; J trimming: 9 bases; junction bases outside the gene matches: 6. The CDR3 nucleotides are TGTGCCAGCAGTTCGGGACAGGGAGGTTCACCCCTCCACTTT. Protein: CASSSGQGGSPLHF.

This clone was recorded a few times. Distinct nucleotide sequences in the sample also encode this CDR3. The chain couples TRBV5-1 to TRBJ1-1, with D possibly matching TRBD1 (6 bases). This CDR3 is built from 14 residues. CDR1 is SGHRS, CDR2 YFSETQ, per germline. Trimming took off 5 bases at V and 1 base at J, with 12 bases between the two ends. The CDR3, as DNA: TGCGCCAGCAGTCCCGGGACACCGAACACTGAAGCTTTCTTT. This sequence encodes CASSPGTPNTEAFF.

For this clone: Other DNA sequences from this sample encode an identical CDR3 as well. The chain employs TRBV10-3 and TRBJ1-2; TRBD1 matches 7 bases. This CDR3 has 15 residues. Germline trimming cut 4 bases from V and 5 bases from J; bases unmatched to any gene: 10. Germline assignment: CDR1 ENHRY and CDR2 SYGVKD. CDR3 in amino acids: CAISAIDRDYYGYTF. The CDR3 nucleotides read TGTGCCATCAGTGCCATTGACAGGGATTATTATGGCTACACCTTC.

J is TRBJ2-1 and V is TRBV19; D gene uncertain. Between the trimmed V and J ends, which lost 6 bases and 4 bases, there was a span of 7 bases. The length of the CDR3 is 12 residues. Germline CDR1 LNHDA, CDR2 SQIVND (reference sequence). CDR3 protein: CASSKIYNEQFF. CDR3 in DNA: TGTGCCAGTAGCAAAATTTACAATGAGCAGTTCTTC.

The genes are TRBV2 and TRBJ1-2; 11 nucleotides match TRBD1. Looked up from germline, CDR1 is SNHLY and CDR2 is FYNNEI. This CDR3 region has 15 residues. V lost 7 bases and J lost 4; bases outside the gene matches: 8. CDR3 DNA sequence: TGTGCCAGCAATACCGGGACAGGGGGTTCCTATGGCTACACCTTC. Its translation is CASNTGTGGSYGYTF.

The rearrangement joins TRBV5-6 to TRBJ1-2; 8 bases align to TRBD1. J gave up 3 bases and V 2 bases, and 6 bases lay outside the gene matches. The CDR3 runs 15 residues. Germline CDR1 is SGHDT and CDR2 is YYEEEE. The CDR3 here is CASSFPGQEYYGYTF. The CDR3 DNA sequence: TGTGCCAGCAGCTTCCCGGGACAGGAGTACTATGGCTACACCTTC.

This chain uses TRBV28 with TRBJ2-7, with D hard to call. The CDR3 totals 14 residues. From germline, CDR1 is MDHEN and CDR2 SYDVKM. The V end was cut by 2 bases, the J end by 0 bases, with 8 bases between. This CDR3 is CASSLEATSYEQYF. In DNA form, the CDR3 reads TGTGCCAGCAGTTTAGAAGCGACCTCCTACGAGCAGTACTTC.

This chain uses TRBV2 with TRBJ2-4; TRBD1 matches at 9 bases. The CDR3 totals 12 residues. CDR1 SNHLY and CDR2 FYNNEI come from the germline V gene. V lost 6 bases, J lost 8 bases, and 2 bases stayed unmatched. CDR3 nucleotides: TGTGCCAGCAGCGACAGGGGGGACATTCAGTACTTC. This sequence encodes CASSDRGDIQYF.

This chain connects TRBV11-2 to TRBJ2-7, with 7 bases matching TRBD1. The CDR3 length is 14 residues. V was pared by 5 bases and J by 8 bases, with 12 bases of the junction left unmatched. In germline, CDR1 is SGHAT, CDR2 FQNNGV. CDR3 in amino acids: CASSPDRSSAKQYF. CDR3 sequence (DNA): TGTGCCAGCAGCCCGGACAGGAGTTCGGCCAAGCAGTACTTC.

The chain joins TRBV13 to TRBJ2-3; the match to TRBD1 covers 11 bases. Trimming took 0 bases from V and 4 from J; bases not matched to a gene: 3. Per germline, CDR1 PRHDT and CDR2 FYEKMQ (reference sequence). The CDR3 runs 16 residues. The CDR3 spells CASSLGLGQGADTQYF. DNA for the CDR3: TGTGCCAGCAGCTTAGGCTTGGGACAGGGGGCAGATACGCAGTATTTT.

The chain carries TRBV7-9 and TRBJ2-7; D perhaps matches TRBD1 (6 bases). CDR1 SEHNR and CDR2 FQNEAQ come from the germline V gene (reference sequence). The CDR3 consists of 15 residues. The ends were cut back, 5 bases at V and 6 bases at J, with 20 bases in the middle. The CDR3 sequence: CASSPGGALPSEQYF. CDR3 sequence (DNA): TGTGCCAGCAGCCCTGGGGGCGCGCTCCCCTCCGAGCAGTACTTC.

This chain uses TRBV5-4 with TRBJ2-5; 11 bases map to TRBD2. V shed 4 bases, J shed 5 bases, and the junction held 7 bases outside the gene matches. The CDR3 has 15 amino acids. Germline V lookup: CDR1 SGHNT, CDR2 YYREEE (reference sequence). CDR3 loop: CASSGNSGGAETQYF. The CDR3 coding sequence is TGTGCCAGCAGCGGGAATAGCGGGGGGGCGGAGACCCAGTACTTC.

V and J are TRBV12-3 or TRBV12-4 and TRBJ2-3; no reliable D call. This CDR3 is 13 amino acids long. V lost 7 bases and J lost 4, with 12 bases in between. This CDR3 is CASTLLSADTQYF. As DNA, the CDR3 is TGTGCCAGCACCCTCCTCTCCGCAGATACGCAGTATTTT.

This clone was seen more than once but under ten times. The V and J genes are TRBV15 and TRBJ1-5; TRBD1 matches 7 bases. V dropped 3 bases and J dropped 4; count of bases not matched to a gene: 3. The CDR3 runs 14 residues. Per germline, CDR1 LNHNV and CDR2 YYDKDF (reference sequence). CDR3 sequence (DNA): TGTGCCACCAGCAGGGAACAGGGGAATCAGCCCCAGCATTTT. Translated: CATSREQGNQPQHF.

This chain connects TRBV5-1 to TRBJ2-2; 13 bases agree with TRBD2. V trimming: 4 bases; J trimming: 5 bases; junction bases outside the gene matches: 8. The length of the CDR3 is 17 residues. From germline, CDR1 is SGHRS and CDR2 YFSETQ. The CDR3 nucleotides read TGCGCCAGCAGCCCTACTAGCGGGGGGGCCGGTACCGGGGAGCTGTTTTTT. Its protein product is CASSPTSGGAGTGELFF.

This clone was counted a few times. The chain links TRBV19 to TRBJ1-5, with D tentatively TRBD1 (6 bases). The CDR3 contains 13 residues. Germline V gives CDR1 LNHDA, CDR2 SQIVND (reference sequence). With 7 bases removed from V and 7 bases from J, the gap between germline ends came to 14 bases. This CDR3 is CASKQGIRQPQHF. The CDR3 bases are TGTGCCAGTAAACAGGGTATCCGGCAGCCCCAGCATTTT. The full variable domain, rest sourced from reference TRBV19 and TRBJ1-5, is DGGITQSPKYLFRKEGQNVTLSCEQNLNHDAMYWYRQDPGQGLRLIYYSQIVNDFQKGDIAEGYSVSREKKESFPLTVTSAQKNPTAFYLCASKQGIRQPQHFGDGTRLSIL.

The chain has TRBV3-1 (or the pseudogene TRBV3-2) and TRBJ1-5; tentative D call: TRBD1 (5 bases). CDR1 and CDR2 (germline): LGHDT, YNNKEL (reference sequence). CDR3 length: 14 residues. Trimming took 1 base from V and 5 from J, leaving 9 bases between them. The CDR3, as DNA: TGTGCCAGCAGCCAAGTTGGAGGGGATCAGCCCCAGCATTTT. It is translated as CASSQVGGDQPQHF.

In the case of this clone: This sample also contains other DNA sequences that code for the same CDR3. This sequence joins TRBV28 and TRBJ1-5; 11 nucleotides align to TRBD1. Germline CDR1 reads MDHEN; CDR2 reads SYDVKM. Unmatched junction bases numbered 1, after V lost 4 bases and J lost 5 bases. This CDR3 contains 14 residues. The DNA of the CDR3 is TGTGCCAGCAGTTCGGGACAGGGGGATCAGCCCCAGCATTTT. Protein product: CASSSGQGDQPQHF.

The genes are TRBV28 and TRBJ1-4; D is possibly TRBD1 (6 bases). Trimming pared 6 bases from V and 6 bases from J, leaving 14 bases between. The CDR3 is 14 residues long. Germline assignment: CDR1 MDHEN and CDR2 SYDVKM. The CDR3 bases are TGTGCCAGCAGCCATCAGGGGTTGGATGAAAAACTGTTTTTT. Translated, it gives CASSHQGLDEKLFF. The full variable domain, rest sourced from reference TRBV28 and TRBJ1-4, is DVKVTQSSRYLVKRTGEKVFLECVQDMDHENMFWYRQDPGLGLRLIYFSYDVKMKEKGDIPEGYSVSREKKERFSLILESASTNQTSMYLCASSHQGLDEKLFFGSGTQLSVL.

The rearrangement joins TRBV12-5 to TRBJ1-1; TRBD1 matches 7 bases. Germline-derived CDR1 and CDR2 are LGHNT and FRNRAP. The CDR3 consists of 15 residues. V trimming: 3 bases; J trimming: 1 base; junction bases outside the gene matches: 5. CDR3 sequence reads: CASGFLGGPNTEAFF. The CDR3 nucleotides are TGTGCTAGTGGTTTTCTAGGGGGCCCGAACACTGAAGCTTTCTTT.

This clone occurred many times. V and J are TRBV7-2 and TRBJ1-1, with 10 bases matching TRBD1. After removal of 1 base from V and 0 bases from J, the junction contained 8 bases not matched to a gene. The CDR3 totals 18 residues. Germline lookup yields CDR1 SGHTA and CDR2 FQGNSA. CDR3 DNA sequence: TGTGCCAGCAGCTTAGTGGGGACAGGGGTAACCATGAACACTGAAGCTTTCTTT. It specifies CASSLVGTGVTMNTEAFF.

J is TRBJ2-2 and V is TRBV10-3; TRBD1 agrees at 9 bases. Germline assignment: CDR1 ENHRY and CDR2 SYGVKD. V gave up 4 bases and J gave up 6 bases; unmatched junction bases: 15. This CDR3 has 18 residues. CDR3 protein: CAISVLGLGQGTPGELFF. The CDR3 DNA sequence: TGTGCCATCAGTGTCCTTGGCTTGGGACAGGGAACCCCCGGGGAGCTGTTTTTT.

This clone was picked up one time. The V gene is TRBV30, the J gene TRBJ1-1, with no clear D. The V gene lost 3 bases and the J gene lost 3 bases, with 11 bases spanning the gap. Germline V gene lookup returns CDR1 GTSNPN and CDR2 SVGIG (reference sequence). The CDR3 length is 13 residues. CDR3 amino acids: CAWRPSGDTEAFF. In DNA form, the CDR3 reads TGTGCCTGGAGACCCTCCGGGGACACTGAAGCTTTCTTT.

The chain recombines TRBV5-4 with TRBJ2-1; tentative D call: TRBD1 (5 bases). The CDR3 totals 16 residues. Germline CDR1 is SGHNT and CDR2 is YYREEE (reference sequence). Trimming took off 5 bases at V and 5 bases at J, with 20 bases between the two ends. CDR3 sequence (DNA): TGTGCCAGCAGGGGCGGTGACAGTACCCTGAACAATGAGCAGTTCTTC. Its translation is CASRGGDSTLNNEQFF.

This chain joins TRBV27 and TRBJ2-3; D not resolved. The ends were cut back, 4 bases at V and 3 bases at J, with 2 bases in the middle. The CDR3 extends over 11 amino acids. The germline CDR1 and CDR2 sequences are MNHEY and SMNVEV (reference sequence). The chain's CDR3 is CASSSTDTQYF. The CDR3 DNA reads TGTGCCAGCAGTTCTACAGATACGCAGTATTTT.

This clone was seen repeatedly, ten times or more. The chain joins TRBV5-4 to TRBJ2-3; possibly TRBD2 for D (5 bases). Germline V gene data show CDR1 as SGHNT and CDR2 as YYREEE (reference sequence). The CDR3 is made up of 16 amino acids. Trimming removed 3 bases at V and 0 bases at J, with 14 bases between. CDR3 DNA: TGTGCCAGCAGCTCCCTAGCCTTCCCAAGCACAGATACGCAGTATTTT. Its translation is CASSSLAFPSTDTQYF.

The chain employs TRBV18 and TRBJ1-1; D perhaps matches TRBD1 (6 bases). This CDR3 spans 15 amino acids. CDR1 and CDR2 from the germline V gene are KGHSH and LQKENI. Trimming took off 3 bases at V and 1 base at J, with 12 bases between the two ends. Here the CDR3 DNA reads TGTGCCAGCTCACCTCCGGGGACACCGAACACTGAAGCTTTCTTT. This gives the protein CASSPPGTPNTEAFF.

A remark on this clone: An end of the junction differs from the germline gene, which may be a read error. The chain couples TRBV28 to TRBJ2-7; tentative D call: TRBD2 (6 bases). CDR3 length equals 11 residues. The germline gives CDR1 MDHEN, CDR2 SYDVKM. CDR3 DNA sequence: TGTGCCAGCAGTCAACCGGGACTCCCCGACTTC. Amino acids: CASSQPGLPDF. The entire variable domain, with the rest obtained from reference TRBV28 and TRBJ2-7, is as follows: DVKVTQSSRYLVKRTGEKVFLECVQDMDHENMFWYRQDPGLGLRLIYFSYDVKMKEKGDIPEGYSVSREKKERFSLILESASTNQTSMYLCASSQPGLPDFGPGTRLTVT.

The chain employs TRBV2 and TRBJ1-2; D unresolved. The V end was cut by 4 bases, the J end by 0 bases, with 12 bases between. CDR1 is SNHLY, CDR2 FYNNEI, per germline. This CDR3 has 15 residues. CDR3 sequence (DNA): TGTGCCAGCAGTGGTGGAGGGTTATCTAACTATGGCTACACCTTC. This gives the protein CASSGGGLSNYGYTF.

The chain links TRBV9 to TRBJ1-1; D uncertain. Trimming shortened V by 4 bases and J by 2 bases, and 15 bases separated the two germline ends. The germline V gene encodes CDR1 SGDLS and CDR2 YYNGEE. CDR3 length: 15 residues. The CDR3 DNA sequence: TGTGCCAGCAGCCCTTTCATTGGGCCCAACACTGAAGCTTTCTTT. This encodes CASSPFIGPNTEAFF.